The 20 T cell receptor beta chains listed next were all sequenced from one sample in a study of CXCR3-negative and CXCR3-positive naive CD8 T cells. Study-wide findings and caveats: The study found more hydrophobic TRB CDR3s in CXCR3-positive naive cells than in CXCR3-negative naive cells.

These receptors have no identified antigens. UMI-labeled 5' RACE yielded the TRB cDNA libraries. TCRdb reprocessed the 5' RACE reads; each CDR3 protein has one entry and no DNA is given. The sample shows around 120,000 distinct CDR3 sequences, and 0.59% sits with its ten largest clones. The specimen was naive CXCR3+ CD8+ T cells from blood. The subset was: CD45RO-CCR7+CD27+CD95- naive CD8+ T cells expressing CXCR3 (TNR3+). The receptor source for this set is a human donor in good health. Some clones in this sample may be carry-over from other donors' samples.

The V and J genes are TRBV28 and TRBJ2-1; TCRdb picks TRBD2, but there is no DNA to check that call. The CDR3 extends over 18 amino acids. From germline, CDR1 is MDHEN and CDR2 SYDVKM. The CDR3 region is CASSSLTGGPGSYNEQFF.

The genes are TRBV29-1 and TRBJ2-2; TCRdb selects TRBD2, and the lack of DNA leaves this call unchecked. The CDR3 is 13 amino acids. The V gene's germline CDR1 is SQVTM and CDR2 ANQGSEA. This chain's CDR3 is CSVEEGATGELFF.

The CDR3 loop reads CASSQDSRGLNYGYTF. V is TRBV4-1 and J is TRBJ1-2; TCRdb selects TRBD1, and the lack of DNA leaves this call unchecked. CDR1 is MGHRA, CDR2 YSYEKL, per germline. The CDR3 sequence is 16 residues long.

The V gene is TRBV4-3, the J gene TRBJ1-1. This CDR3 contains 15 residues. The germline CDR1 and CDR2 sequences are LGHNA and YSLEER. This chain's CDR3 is CASSQDKELNTEAFF.

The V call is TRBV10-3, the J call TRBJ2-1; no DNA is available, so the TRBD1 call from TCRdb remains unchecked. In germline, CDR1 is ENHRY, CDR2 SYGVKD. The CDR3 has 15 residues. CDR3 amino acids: CATSSGGMDYNEQFF.

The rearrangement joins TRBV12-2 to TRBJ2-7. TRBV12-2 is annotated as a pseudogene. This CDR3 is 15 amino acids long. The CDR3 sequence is CASRLALPEENEQYF.

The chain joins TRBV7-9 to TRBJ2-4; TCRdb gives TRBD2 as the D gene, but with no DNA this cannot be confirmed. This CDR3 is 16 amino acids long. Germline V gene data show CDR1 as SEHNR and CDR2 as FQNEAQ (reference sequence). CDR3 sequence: CASSSVAGGTKNTQYF.

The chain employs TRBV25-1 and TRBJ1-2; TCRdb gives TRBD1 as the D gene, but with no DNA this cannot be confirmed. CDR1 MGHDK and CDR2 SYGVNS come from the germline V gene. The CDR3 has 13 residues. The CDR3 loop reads CASSDGPPYGYTF.

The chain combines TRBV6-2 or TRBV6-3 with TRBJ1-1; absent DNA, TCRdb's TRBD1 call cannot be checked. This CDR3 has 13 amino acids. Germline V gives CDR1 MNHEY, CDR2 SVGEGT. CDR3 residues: CASSSTENTEAFF.

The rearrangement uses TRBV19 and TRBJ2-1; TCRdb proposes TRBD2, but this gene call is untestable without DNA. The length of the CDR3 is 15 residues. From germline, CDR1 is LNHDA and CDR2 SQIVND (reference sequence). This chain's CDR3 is CASSIVGGGRNEQFF.

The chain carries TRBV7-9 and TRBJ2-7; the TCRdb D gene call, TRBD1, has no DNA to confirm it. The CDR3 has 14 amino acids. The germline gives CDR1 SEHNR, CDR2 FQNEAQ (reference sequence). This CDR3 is CASSPWDSSYEQYF.

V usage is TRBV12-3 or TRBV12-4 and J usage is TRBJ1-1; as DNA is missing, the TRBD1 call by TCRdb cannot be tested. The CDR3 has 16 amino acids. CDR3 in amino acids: CASSLAGGGMNTEAFF.

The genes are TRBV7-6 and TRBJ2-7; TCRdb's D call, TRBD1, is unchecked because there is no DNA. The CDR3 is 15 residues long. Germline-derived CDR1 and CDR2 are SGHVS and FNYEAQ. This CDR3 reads CASSWGRSSSYEQYF.

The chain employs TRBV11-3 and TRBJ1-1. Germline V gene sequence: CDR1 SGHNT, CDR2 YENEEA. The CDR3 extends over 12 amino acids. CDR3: CASSFLGTEASF.

CDR3 amino acids: CASSLEAGNYNEQFF. The chain links TRBV5-1 to TRBJ2-1; TCRdb returns TRBD2, unconfirmable since there is no DNA. Germline assignment: CDR1 SGHRS and CDR2 YFSETQ. This CDR3 has 15 amino acids.

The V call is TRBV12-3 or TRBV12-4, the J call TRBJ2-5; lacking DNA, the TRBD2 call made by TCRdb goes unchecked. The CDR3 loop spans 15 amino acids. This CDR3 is CASGRGGRMQETQYF.

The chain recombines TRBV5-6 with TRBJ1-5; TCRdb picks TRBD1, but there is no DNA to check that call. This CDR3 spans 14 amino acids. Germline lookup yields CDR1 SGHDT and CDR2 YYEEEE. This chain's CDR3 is CASSLGQGMEPQHF.

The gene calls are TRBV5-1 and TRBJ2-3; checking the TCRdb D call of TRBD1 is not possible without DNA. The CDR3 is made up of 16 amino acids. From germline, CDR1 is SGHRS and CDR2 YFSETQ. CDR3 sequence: CASSLYGNERTDTQYF.

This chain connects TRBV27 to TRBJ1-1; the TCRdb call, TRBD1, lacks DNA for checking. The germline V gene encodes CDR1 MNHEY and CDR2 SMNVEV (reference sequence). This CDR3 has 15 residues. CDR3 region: CASSQSAGSNTEAFF.

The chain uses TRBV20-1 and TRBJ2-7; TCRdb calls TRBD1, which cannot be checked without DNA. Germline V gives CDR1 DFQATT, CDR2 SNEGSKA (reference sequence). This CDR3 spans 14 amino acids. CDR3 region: CSAGGRLFSYEQYF.